This T cell receptor beta chain was captured in a study of blood T cell repertoires in COVID-19 (dated by TCRdb to 2019 to 2021). With regard to the full study: Samples covering the acute and convalescent phases of COVID-19 were provided by collaborators in the United States, Italy and Spain. The material from the prospective study consisted of cDNA or gDNA derived from T cells, B-cell-depleted T cells, or PBMCs. Subjects who had been exposed to COVID-19, were actively infected with it, or had recovered from it provided the deeply sampled blood TCRbeta repertoires that made up the dataset. A freely available public database, intended as a resource for researchers studying the immune response to SARS-CoV-2, is where the repertoires were released. Samples were obtained from the ongoing ImmuneRACE study (first 160 participants) and from approximately 1,200 subjects provided by 6 global collaborators. Nearly every sample came with metadata listing a de-identified subject ID, COVID-19 status, age in years and sex. HLA class I and class II types, where available, came from metadata supplied by the sample provider rather than from assay-based typing. Results the study describes overall, beyond this receptor: The amount of clinical and demographic metadata varied by source and participant and was provided uncurated.

Details on this clone: Its antigen has not been determined. No clone much larger than this one lies a single base away; base qualities are absent.

Including the terminal cysteine and phenylalanine, the CDR3 comprises 16 residues. Only the CDR3 portion is preserved as DNA: 48 bases, with reading frame beginning at the first base. Based on the germline V gene, the CDR1 and CDR2 sequences are KGHSH and LQKENI. V lost 2 bases and J lost 3 bases, and the count of bases not matched to a germline gene is 10. TCRbeta CDR3 regions were amplified from genomic DNA by means of the immunoSEQ Assay, a bias-controlled multiplex PCR. On the study's bioinformatics: Within the assay, amplification of reference gene primers was used to estimate how many nucleated cells each sample contained. To quantify the absolute abundance of each unique TCRbeta CDR3 rearrangement, sequence reads were collapsed and filtered. For each sample, productive Simpson clonality was calculated by taking the square root of Simpson's diversity index across productive rearrangements. Not all clones reach the TCRdb copy of this immuneACCESS table, which keeps in-frame sequences only. Checked studies attribute under half of the gap to unresolved V genes and leave the rest unexplained. That table furnishes V, J and clone size, whereas the DNA furnished D and trimming. The table for this sample lists about 70,000 clones; around nine tenths of them were counted only once. More than 2% of the sample is taken by the ten largest.

Each collaborating institution followed its own protocols to collect whole blood in K2EDTA tubes. For TCRbeta analysis, collaborator samples were shipped as frozen whole blood, as isolated PBMCs, or as DNA extracted from either sample type. The TCR was taken from a human donor in a cohort sampled during active COVID-19. Sequencing was carried out using peripheral blood. This receptor chain uses TRBV18 and TRBJ2-7; TRBD1 agrees with 7 junctional bases. CDR3 region: CASSPKGKRQGYEQYF. The DNA is TGTGCCAGCTCACCAAAGGGTAAGAGACAGGGCTACGAGCAGTACTTC. With the portions outside the CDR3 filled from the reference TRBV18 and TRBJ2-7 genes, the complete variable region becomes NAGVMQNPRHLVRRRGQEARLRCSPMKGHSHVYWYRQLPEEGLKFMVYLQKENIIDESGMPKERFSAEFPKEGPSILRIQQVVRGDSAAYFCASSPKGKRQGYEQYFGPGTRLTVT.